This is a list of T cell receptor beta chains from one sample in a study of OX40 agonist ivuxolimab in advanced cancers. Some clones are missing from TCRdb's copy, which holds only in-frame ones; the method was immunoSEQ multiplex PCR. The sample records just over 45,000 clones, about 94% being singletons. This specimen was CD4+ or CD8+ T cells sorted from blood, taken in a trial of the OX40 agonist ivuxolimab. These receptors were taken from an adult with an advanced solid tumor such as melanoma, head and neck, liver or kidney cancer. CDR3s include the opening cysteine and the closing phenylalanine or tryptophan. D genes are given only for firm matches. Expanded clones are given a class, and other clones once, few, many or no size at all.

CDR3aa: CASSLGRSGFSYGYTF
CDR3nt: TGTGCCAGCAGCTTAGGTAGATCGGGCTTCAGCTATGGCTACACCTTC
abundance: -
d_gene: -
v_gene: TRBV7-8
j_gene: TRBJ1-2

CDR3aa: CASSQLSRVGEKLFF
CDR3nt: TGCGCCAGCAGCCAACTCAGCAGGGTGGGGGAAAAACTGTTTTTT
abundance: -
d_gene: -
v_gene: TRBV4-3
j_gene: TRBJ1-4

CDR3aa: CASSTQGSPYEQYF
CDR3nt: TGTGCCAGCAGTACACAGGGGTCCCCCTACGAGCAGTACTTC
abundance: once
d_gene: TRBD1
v_gene: TRBV6-1
j_gene: TRBJ2-7

CDR3aa: CASSLAGAIGELFF
CDR3nt: TGTGCCAGCAGTTTGGCAGGTGCGATCGGGGAGCTGTTTTTT
abundance: -
d_gene: -
v_gene: TRBV27
j_gene: TRBJ2-2

CDR3aa: CASSLEDIGGEGYTF
CDR3nt: TGTGCCAGCAGCTTGGAAGACATAGGGGGCGAGGGCTACACCTTC
abundance: -
d_gene: TRBD1
v_gene: TRBV5-6
j_gene: TRBJ1-2

CDR3aa: CASSFGTSGDLEQYF
CDR3nt: TGTGCCAGCAGCTTTGGGACTAGCGGGGATCTGGAGCAGTACTTC
abundance: -
d_gene: TRBD2
v_gene: TRBV9
j_gene: TRBJ2-7

CDR3aa: CASSVGRGLQKLFF
CDR3nt: TGTGCCAGCAGCGTAGGGAGGGGGCTCCAGAAACTGTTTTTT
abundance: -
d_gene: TRBD1
v_gene: TRBV9
j_gene: TRBJ1-4

CDR3aa: CASSEVTQGYREQYF
CDR3nt: TGTGCCAGCAGTGAAGTTACCCAGGGATATAGAGAGCAGTACTTC
abundance: -
d_gene: -
v_gene: TRBV2
j_gene: TRBJ2-7

CDR3aa: CASSPRLDYEQYF
CDR3nt: TGTGCCAGCAGCCCTCGTTTGGACTACGAGCAGTACTTC
abundance: -
d_gene: -
v_gene: TRBV5-6
j_gene: TRBJ2-7

CDR3aa: CASSLTASGSYNEQFF
CDR3nt: TGCGCCAGCAGCTTGACGGCTAGCGGATCCTACAATGAGCAGTTCTTC
abundance: -
d_gene: TRBD2
v_gene: TRBV5-1
j_gene: TRBJ2-1

CDR3aa: CASSRGQAGYEQYF
CDR3nt: TGTGCCAGCAGCCGTGGACAGGCTGGCTACGAGCAGTACTTC
abundance: -
d_gene: TRBD1
v_gene: TRBV5-6
j_gene: TRBJ2-7

CDR3aa: CASSEGSGVQSSYNEQFF
CDR3nt: TGTGCCAGCAGCGAGGGGAGCGGGGTACAAAGCTCCTACAATGAGCAGTTCTTC
abundance: -
d_gene: TRBD2
v_gene: TRBV9
j_gene: TRBJ2-1

CDR3aa: CASRLALAASGGHTGELFF
CDR3nt: TGTGCAAGTCGCTTAGCGCTAGCTGCTAGCGGGGGCCACACCGGGGAGCTGTTTTTT
abundance: -
d_gene: -
v_gene: TRBV12-2
j_gene: TRBJ2-2

CDR3aa: CASSLSGLISGEQYF
CDR3nt: TGTGCCAGCAGTTTATCGGGGCTCATTTCGGGGGAGCAGTACTTC
abundance: -
d_gene: -
v_gene: TRBV27
j_gene: TRBJ2-7

CDR3aa: CASSERTSWSNTGELFF
CDR3nt: TGTGCCAGCAGCGAGCGGACTAGCTGGAGTAACACCGGGGAGCTGTTTTTT
abundance: -
d_gene: TRBD2
v_gene: TRBV9
j_gene: TRBJ2-2

CDR3aa: CASSWTSGSGNEQFF
CDR3nt: TGTGCCAGCAGCTGGACTAGCGGGAGTGGGAATGAGCAGTTCTTC
abundance: -
d_gene: TRBD2
v_gene: TRBV7-9
j_gene: TRBJ2-1

CDR3aa: CASSPGWAGAAHLAYEQYF
CDR3nt: TGTGCCAGCAGCCCCGGGTGGGCGGGAGCGGCCCATCTCGCCTACGAGCAGTACTTC
abundance: -
d_gene: TRBD2
v_gene: TRBV5-6
j_gene: TRBJ2-7

CDR3aa: CASSVADRGPYEQYF
CDR3nt: TGTGCCAGCAGCGTAGCGGACAGGGGACCCTACGAGCAGTACTTC
abundance: -
d_gene: TRBD1
v_gene: TRBV9
j_gene: TRBJ2-7

CDR3aa: CASSFTSGTADTQYF
CDR3nt: TGTGCCAGCAGCTTCACTAGCGGGACGGCAGATACGCAGTATTTT
abundance: -
d_gene: TRBD2
v_gene: TRBV7-8
j_gene: TRBJ2-3

CDR3aa: CASSSDSPYNEQFF
CDR3nt: TGCGCCAGCAGCTCGGACAGTCCCTACAATGAGCAGTTCTTC
abundance: -
d_gene: -
v_gene: TRBV5-1
j_gene: TRBJ2-1

CDR3aa: CASSPRQWGTDTQYF
CDR3nt: TGTGCCAGCAGCCCTCGTCAGTGGGGCACAGATACGCAGTATTTT
abundance: -
d_gene: -
v_gene: TRBV4-2
j_gene: TRBJ2-3

CDR3aa: CASSSFPGADTQYF
CDR3nt: TGTGCCTCCAGCAGTTTTCCCGGGGCAGATACGCAGTATTTT
abundance: -
d_gene: -
v_gene: TRBV7-8
j_gene: TRBJ2-3

CDR3aa: CSVAGTSGSSYEQYF
CDR3nt: TGCAGCGTCGCCGGGACTAGCGGGAGCTCCTACGAGCAGTACTTC
abundance: -
d_gene: TRBD2
v_gene: TRBV29-1
j_gene: TRBJ2-7

CDR3aa: CASSPWTGSYEQYF
CDR3nt: TGCGCCAGCAGCCCCTGGACAGGTTCCTACGAGCAGTACTTC
abundance: -
d_gene: TRBD1
v_gene: TRBV4-3
j_gene: TRBJ2-7

CDR3aa: CASSSPLAGGIYEQYF
CDR3nt: TGTGCCAGCAGCTCGCCACTAGCGGGAGGTATCTACGAGCAGTACTTC
abundance: -
d_gene: TRBD2
v_gene: TRBV27
j_gene: TRBJ2-7

CDR3aa: CASSQRTSGTTYEQYF
CDR3nt: TGTGCCAGCAGCCAGAGAACTAGCGGAACTACCTACGAGCAGTACTTC
abundance: -
d_gene: TRBD2
v_gene: TRBV4-2
j_gene: TRBJ2-7

CDR3aa: CASRGGSVGTDTQYF
CDR3nt: TGTGCCAGCAGGGGCGGATCGGTGGGCACAGATACGCAGTATTTT
abundance: -
d_gene: -
v_gene: TRBV7-9
j_gene: TRBJ2-3

CDR3aa: CASSRDSQGEQYF
CDR3nt: TGTGCCAGCAGCCGGGACTCTCAGGGGGAGCAGTACTTC
abundance: -
d_gene: -
v_gene: TRBV7-3
j_gene: TRBJ2-5

CDR3aa: CASSLRGARETQYF
CDR3nt: TGTGCCAGCAGCTTAAGGGGGGCCCGGGAGACCCAGTACTTC
abundance: once
d_gene: -
v_gene: TRBV7-9
j_gene: TRBJ2-5

CDR3aa: CASSSREGLGDTQYF
CDR3nt: TGTGCCAGCAGCTCCAGGGAGGGGCTAGGAGATACGCAGTATTTT
abundance: -
d_gene: TRBD2
v_gene: TRBV11-3
j_gene: TRBJ2-3

CDR3aa: CASSDRGKYEQYF
CDR3nt: TGTGCCAGCAGTGACAGGGGCAAGTACGAGCAGTACTTC
abundance: -
d_gene: -
v_gene: TRBV6-4
j_gene: TRBJ2-7

CDR3aa: CAISQDGTEAFF
CDR3nt: TGTGCCATCAGCCAAGACGGAACTGAAGCTTTCTTT
abundance: -
d_gene: -
v_gene: TRBV10-3
j_gene: TRBJ1-1

CDR3aa: CSVGELDWGFERETQYF
CDR3nt: TGCAGCGTTGGGGAGCTGGATTGGGGGTTTGAAAGGGAGACCCAGTACTTC
abundance: once
d_gene: -
v_gene: TRBV29-1
j_gene: TRBJ2-5

CDR3aa: CASSVAGNPPNTQYF
CDR3nt: TGTGCCAGCAGCGTAGCCGGGAACCCTCCTAATACGCAGTATTTT
abundance: -
d_gene: -
v_gene: TRBV9
j_gene: TRBJ2-3

CDR3aa: CASSPPSRAGYEQYF
CDR3nt: TGTGCCAGCTCACCACCGTCCAGGGCAGGCTACGAGCAGTACTTC
abundance: -
d_gene: -
v_gene: TRBV18
j_gene: TRBJ2-7

CDR3aa: CASSLGQTYEQYF
CDR3nt: TGTGCCAGCAGTTTGGGACAAACCTACGAGCAGTACTTC
abundance: -
d_gene: -
v_gene: TRBV25-1
j_gene: TRBJ2-7

CDR3aa: CASSVGGQGIYEQYF
CDR3nt: TGTGCCAGCAGCGTAGGAGGGCAGGGGATCTACGAGCAGTACTTC
abundance: -
d_gene: -
v_gene: TRBV9
j_gene: TRBJ2-7

CDR3aa: CASSIVFGQGEQPQHF
CDR3nt: TGTGCCAGTAGTATAGTCTTCGGGCAGGGTGAGCAGCCCCAGCATTTT
abundance: -
d_gene: -
v_gene: TRBV19
j_gene: TRBJ1-5

CDR3aa: CATNPSSPDRAVWYRSNQPQHF
CDR3nt: TGTGCCACTAACCCCTCCTCCCCGGACAGGGCGGTTTGGTATAGGAGCAATCAGCCCCAGCATTTT
abundance: -
d_gene: TRBD1
v_gene: TRBV28
j_gene: TRBJ1-5